This TCR beta chain was sequenced in a study of blood T cell repertoires in COVID-19 (dated by TCRdb to 2020 to 2021). Broadly, across the study: The collaborator samples originated in the United States, Italy and Spain and spanned the acute and convalescent phases of COVID-19. Sample metadata almost always included a de-identified subject ID, COVID-19 status, age in years and sex. Where available, HLA class I and class II types were obtained from metadata supplied by the sample provider rather than from assay-based typing. The material from the prospective study consisted of cDNA or gDNA derived from T cells, B-cell-depleted T cells, or PBMCs. A freely available public database, intended as a resource for researchers studying the immune response to SARS-CoV-2, is where the repertoires were released. Samples came from the ongoing ImmuneRACE study (first 160 participants) plus 1,254 subjects from 6 global collaborators. The dataset comprised deeply sampled blood TCRbeta repertoires from subjects exposed to, actively infected with, or recovered from COVID-19.

CDR1 and CDR2 (SNHLY, FYNNEI) derive from the germline V gene. Ends trimmed: V by 6 bases, J by 6 bases; bases unmatched to a gene: 3. From its cysteine to its phenylalanine, the CDR3 spans 13 amino acids. Of all the DNA, just the CDR3 is kept, 39 bases in frame from base 1. The immunoSEQ Assay, a bias-controlled multiplex PCR, was used to amplify TCRbeta CDR3 regions from genomic DNA. The paper's processing steps were these. The number of nucleated cells in each sample was estimated from the amplification of reference gene primers within the assay. Sequence reads were collapsed and filtered to measure the absolute abundance of every unique TCRbeta CDR3 rearrangement. Productive Simpson clonality was computed per sample as the square root of Simpson's diversity index over productive rearrangements. As stored in TCRdb, this immuneACCESS dataset retains in-frame rearrangements with V and J assigned. A fraction of the clones does not appear; measured against another copy, unresolved V genes explain less than half of the discrepancy, and the remainder lacks a known reason. V, J and clone size reflect that table, while D and trimming were determined from the DNA. In all, the sample holds 80,000 to 100,000 clones, and 78% of those were seen once. The top ten constitute less than 20% of the sample.

The investigation overall reported the following: The amount of clinical and demographic metadata varied by source and participant and was provided uncurated.

Worth noting for this clone: The antigen it recognizes is unknown. The record has no base qualities; no much larger clone is one base away.

Collaborating institutions collected whole blood in K2EDTA tubes following their own protocols. For TCRbeta analysis, collaborator samples were shipped as frozen whole blood, as isolated PBMCs, or as DNA extracted from either sample type. The rearrangement combines TRBV2 with TRBJ2-2, with TRBD1 matching 8 junction bases. This TCR was recovered from a human donor in a cohort sampled during active COVID-19. The sequenced sample consisted of peripheral blood. DNA sequence: TGTGCCAGCAGAACAGGGGGTTCCGGGGAGCTGTTTTTT. Translated, it reads CASRTGGSGELFF. Joined to the reference TRBV2 and TRBJ2-2 proteins, this CDR3 gives the full variable domain: EPEVTQTPSHQVTQMGQEVILRCVPISNHLYFYWYRQILGQKVEFLVSFYNNEISEKSEIFDDQFSVERPDGSNFTLKIRSTKLEDSAMYFCASRTGGSGELFFGEGSRLTVL.